This T cell receptor beta chain was captured in a study of PD-1 blockade in classical Hodgkin lymphoma. In regard to this clone: Its specificity is unknown.

TCRdb's table, derived via immunoSEQ multiplex PCR, lists solely in-frame clones and lacks some. The table includes roughly 23,000 clones, 85% to 95% detected once. The study, taken as a whole, reports: Differences between repertoires have undefined causes, possibly disease activity or prior therapy. Compared with healthy donors, newly diagnosed patients reportedly showed lower baseline TCR diversity.

CDR3 length equals 15 residues. J was trimmed by 6 bases and V by 3 bases; bases with no gene match: 6. Germline loops: CDR1 SGHDT, CDR2 YYEEEE. Regarding time point: newly diagnosed, previously untreated cHL patient sample. Out of thawed PBMCs, magnetic negative selection purified CD4+ T cells. V gene TRBV5-6 combines with J gene TRBJ2-3; 11 bases align to TRBD2. This receptor was identified in a human donor with classical Hodgkin lymphoma. The sequencing sample was made of CD4+ T cells from blood. DNA for the CDR3: TGTGCCAGCAGCTCACGACTAGCGGGGTTCGATACGCAGTATTTT. Protein: CASSSRLAGFDTQYF.